The 2 T cell receptor beta chains below were found in one sample sequenced in a study of T cells in Graves' hyperthyroidism and ophthalmopathy. Amplification targeted TCR beta CDR3 regions from RNA transcripts. In the first-round RT-PCR of the TCR CDR3, the HTBI primer set was used. TCRdb re-called the multiplex PCR reads with MiXCR, one entry per CDR3 protein. The profile shows approximately 360,000 distinct CDR3 sequences, less than 20% of them singletons. Sequencing input: blood. These TCRs come from a woman younger than 35 with Graves' hyperthyroidism that later progressed to Graves' ophthalmopathy.

This clonotype was found many times. This sequence joins TRBV20-1 and TRBJ2-5; D is perhaps TRBD2 (5 bases). Germline V gives CDR1 DFQATT, CDR2 SNEGSKA (reference sequence). V lost 0 bases and J lost 4, with 12 bases in between. The CDR3 covers 14 residues. The CDR3 here is CSARDGGLTETQYF. The CDR3 bases are TGCAGTGCTAGAGATGGAGGACTGACAGAGACCCAGTACTTC.

This clonotype was counted many times. This chain joins TRBV5-1 and TRBJ1-6, with 9 bases identical to TRBD1. The CDR3 has 15 amino acids. Germline trimming cut 0 bases from V and 9 bases from J; bases unmatched to any gene: 4. Germline loops: CDR1 SGHRS, CDR2 YFSETQ. CDR3 in amino acids: CASSLEGQGTSPLHF. In DNA form, the CDR3 reads TGCGCCAGCAGCTTGGAAGGACAGGGGACTTCACCCCTCCACTTT.